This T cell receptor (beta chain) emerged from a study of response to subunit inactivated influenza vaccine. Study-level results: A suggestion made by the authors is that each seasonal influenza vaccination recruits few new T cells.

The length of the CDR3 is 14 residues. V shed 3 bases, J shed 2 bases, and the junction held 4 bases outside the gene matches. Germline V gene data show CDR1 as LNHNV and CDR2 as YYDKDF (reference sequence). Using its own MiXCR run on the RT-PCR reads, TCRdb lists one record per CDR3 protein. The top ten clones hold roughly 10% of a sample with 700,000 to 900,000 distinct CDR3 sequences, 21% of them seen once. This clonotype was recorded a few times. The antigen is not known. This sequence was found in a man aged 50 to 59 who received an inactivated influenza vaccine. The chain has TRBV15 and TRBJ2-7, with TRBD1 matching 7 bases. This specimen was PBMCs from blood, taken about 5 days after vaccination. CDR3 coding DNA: TGTGCCACCAGCAGGGAAGGGGGCGCCTACGAGCAGTACTTC. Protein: CATSREGGAYEQYF.